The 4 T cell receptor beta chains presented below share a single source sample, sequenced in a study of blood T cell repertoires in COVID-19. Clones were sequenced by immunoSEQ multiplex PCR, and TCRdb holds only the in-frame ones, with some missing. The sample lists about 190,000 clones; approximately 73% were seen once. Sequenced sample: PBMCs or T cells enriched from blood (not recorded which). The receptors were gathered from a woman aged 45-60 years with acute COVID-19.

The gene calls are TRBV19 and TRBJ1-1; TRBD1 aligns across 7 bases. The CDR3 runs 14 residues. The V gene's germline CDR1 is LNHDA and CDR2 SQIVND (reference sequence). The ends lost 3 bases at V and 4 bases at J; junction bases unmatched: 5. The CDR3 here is CASSILYRGTEAFF. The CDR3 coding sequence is TGTGCCAGTAGTATTCTTTACAGGGGCACTGAAGCTTTCTTT.

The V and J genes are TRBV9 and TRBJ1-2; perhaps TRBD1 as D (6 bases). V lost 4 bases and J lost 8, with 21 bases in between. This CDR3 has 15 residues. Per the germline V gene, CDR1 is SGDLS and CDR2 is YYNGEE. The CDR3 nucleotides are TGTGCCAGCAGCCCCACCGGGACATCTATGGGGGGCTACACCTTC. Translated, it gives CASSPTGTSMGGYTF.

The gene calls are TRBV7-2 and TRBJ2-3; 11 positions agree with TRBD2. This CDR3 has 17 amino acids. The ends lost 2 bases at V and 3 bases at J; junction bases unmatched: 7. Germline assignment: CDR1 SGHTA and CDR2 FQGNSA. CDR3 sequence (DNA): TGTGCCAGCAGCTTATGGGTGACTAGCGGGATGACAGATACGCAGTATTTT. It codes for CASSLWVTSGMTDTQYF.

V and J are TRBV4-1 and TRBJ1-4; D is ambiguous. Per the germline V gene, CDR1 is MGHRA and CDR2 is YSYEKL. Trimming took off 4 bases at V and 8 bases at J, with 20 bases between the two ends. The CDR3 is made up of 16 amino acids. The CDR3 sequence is CASSPSRYGDREKLFF. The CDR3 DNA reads TGCGCCAGCAGCCCCTCAAGATACGGGGATAGGGAAAAACTGTTTTTT.